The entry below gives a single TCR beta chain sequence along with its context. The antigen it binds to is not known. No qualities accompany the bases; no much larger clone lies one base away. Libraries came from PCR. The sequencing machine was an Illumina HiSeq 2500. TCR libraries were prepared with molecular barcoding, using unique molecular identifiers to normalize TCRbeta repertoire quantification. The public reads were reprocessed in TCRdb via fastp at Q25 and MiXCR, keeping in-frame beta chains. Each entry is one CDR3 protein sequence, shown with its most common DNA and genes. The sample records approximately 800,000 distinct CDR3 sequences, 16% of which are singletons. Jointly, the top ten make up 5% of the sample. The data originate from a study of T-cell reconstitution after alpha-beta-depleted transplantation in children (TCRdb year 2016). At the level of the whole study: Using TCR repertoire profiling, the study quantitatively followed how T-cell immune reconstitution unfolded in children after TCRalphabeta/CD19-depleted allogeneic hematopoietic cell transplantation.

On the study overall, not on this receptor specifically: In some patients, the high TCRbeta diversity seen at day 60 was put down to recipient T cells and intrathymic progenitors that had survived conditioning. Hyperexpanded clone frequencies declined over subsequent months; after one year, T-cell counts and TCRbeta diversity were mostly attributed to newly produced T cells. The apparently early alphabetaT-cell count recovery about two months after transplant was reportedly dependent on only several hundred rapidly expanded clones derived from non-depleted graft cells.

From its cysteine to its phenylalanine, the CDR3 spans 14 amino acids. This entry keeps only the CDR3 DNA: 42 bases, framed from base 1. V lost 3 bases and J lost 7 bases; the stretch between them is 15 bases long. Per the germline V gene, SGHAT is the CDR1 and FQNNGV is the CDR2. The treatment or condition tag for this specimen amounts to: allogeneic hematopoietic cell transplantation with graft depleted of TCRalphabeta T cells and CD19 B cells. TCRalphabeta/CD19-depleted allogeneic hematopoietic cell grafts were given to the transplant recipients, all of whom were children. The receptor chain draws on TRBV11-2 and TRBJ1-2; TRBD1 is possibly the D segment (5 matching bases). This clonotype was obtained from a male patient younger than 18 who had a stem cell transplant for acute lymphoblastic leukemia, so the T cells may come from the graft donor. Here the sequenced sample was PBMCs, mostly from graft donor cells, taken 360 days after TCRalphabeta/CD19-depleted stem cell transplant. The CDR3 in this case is CASSLNGGVGGYTF. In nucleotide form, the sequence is TGTGCCAGCAGCTTGAACGGGGGGGTTGGTGGCTACACCTTC.